The 23 T cell receptor beta chains given below trace back to one sample, sequenced in a study of blood T cell repertoires in COVID-19. Here immunoSEQ multiplex PCR was the method, and the copy in TCRdb shows in-frame clones only, minus some. The profile shows roughly 100,000 clones, about nine tenths of them singletons. The sample consisted of peripheral blood. These receptors originate from a woman in her 70s with acute or convalescent COVID-19.

The chain recombines TRBV27 with TRBJ2-5, with 11 bases that match TRBD1. After removal of 5 bases from V and 14 bases from J, the junction contained 7 bases not matched to a gene. This CDR3 is 12 amino acids long. Germline V gene lookup returns CDR1 MNHEY and CDR2 SMNVEV (reference sequence). The CDR3 DNA reads as TGTGCCAGCAGTCGGACAGGGGGCCTCGAATACTTC. Translating it yields CASSRTGGLEYF.

The gene calls are TRBV29-1 and TRBJ2-7; D might be TRBD1 (5 bases). V was shortened by 0 bases and J by 4 bases, with 7 bases between the two germline ends. CDR1 and CDR2 from the germline V gene are SQVTM and ANQGSEA. This CDR3 has 12 residues. CDR3: CSVEDRVYEQYF. CDR3 sequence (DNA): TGCAGCGTTGAAGACAGGGTATACGAGCAGTACTTC.

The chain joins TRBV7-2 to TRBJ2-2; 11 bases match TRBD2. Germline assignment: CDR1 SGHTA and CDR2 FQGNSA. The trim removed 10 bases at V and 4 bases at J, leaving 8 bases unmatched. The CDR3 has 15 amino acids. The CDR3 protein is CAIRRLAGFTGELFF. DNA of the CDR3: TGTGCCATCCGTCGACTAGCGGGATTCACCGGGGAGCTGTTTTTT.

The chain links TRBV9 to TRBJ1-1; 8 bases match TRBD1. Trimming took 2 bases from V and 1 from J; bases not matched to a gene: 7. The V gene's germline CDR1 is SGDLS and CDR2 YYNGEE. This CDR3 is built from 16 residues. The CDR3 here is CASSVLAGGGNTEAFF. Here the CDR3 DNA reads TGTGCCAGCAGCGTCCTGGCAGGGGGCGGGAACACTGAAGCTTTCTTT.

The CDR3 loop reads CASSGNRGAESPLHF. CDR3 nucleotides: TGTGCCAGTAGTGGGAACAGGGGCGCGGAATCACCCCTCCACTTT. V is TRBV19 and J is TRBJ1-6; TRBD1 aligns across 7 bases. Germline CDR1 LNHDA, CDR2 SQIVND (reference sequence). CDR3 length equals 15 residues. V was clipped by 5 bases and J by 10 bases; unmatched bases: 11.

V and J are TRBV11-3 and TRBJ2-2; TRBD2 agrees at 10 bases. Germline V gives CDR1 SGHNT, CDR2 YENEEA. V lost 2 bases, J lost 3 bases, and 3 bases stayed unmatched. There are 16 residues in the CDR3. CDR3 nucleotides: TGTGCCAGCAGCTTACTAGCGGGGGTTTACACCGGGGAGCTGTTTTTT. It codes for CASSLLAGVYTGELFF.

V gene TRBV5-5 combines with J gene TRBJ1-4; D remains ambiguous. V shed 6 bases and J shed 8 bases, with 20 bases lying between them. Looked up from germline, CDR1 is SGHKS and CDR2 is YYEKEE (reference sequence). This CDR3 is 15 amino acids long. The CDR3 coding sequence is TGTGCCAGCACTAGAACTACTACTGTAAAAGAAAAACTGTTTTTT. Encoded protein: CASTRTTTVKEKLFF.

The chain couples TRBV20-1 to TRBJ2-2, with 10 bases lining up with TRBD2. The germline V gene has CDR1 DFQATT and CDR2 SNEGSKA (reference sequence). The length of the CDR3 is 17 residues. The V and J ends lost 3 bases and 2 bases, in that order; junction bases with no gene match: 9. CDR3: CSASRRGTSANTGELFF. The CDR3 DNA follows: TGCAGTGCTAGTCGCCGTGGGACTAGCGCCAACACCGGGGAGCTGTTTTTT.

The V gene is TRBV6-5, the J gene TRBJ2-5; D remains ambiguous. The germline V and J ends were trimmed by 6 bases and 5 bases, with 13 bases remaining between them. This CDR3 has 13 residues. Looked up from germline, CDR1 is MNHEY and CDR2 is SVGAGI. The CDR3: CASSFQVKETQYF. CDR3 DNA sequence: TGTGCCAGCAGCTTCCAGGTTAAGGAGACCCAGTACTTC.

CDR3 nucleotide sequence: TGTGCCAGCTCAGAAAGCAAGAATCAGCCCCAGCATTTT. Its protein product is CASSESKNQPQHF. This chain links TRBV18 with TRBJ1-5, with D hard to call. This CDR3 is 13 amino acids long. V lost 5 bases to trimming and J lost 4 bases, with 9 bases between them. Germline CDR1 KGHSH, CDR2 LQKENI.

In the case of this clone: Different DNA sequences within this sample yield the same CDR3. The CDR3 loop reads CASSPSSGVSTDTQYF. DNA of the CDR3: TGTGCCAGCTCACCATCTAGCGGGGTTAGCACAGATACGCAGTATTTT. V is TRBV18 and J is TRBJ2-3; 9 nucleotides line up with TRBD2. Germline CDR1 and CDR2: KGHSH and LQKENI. After removal of 2 bases from V and 0 bases from J, the junction contained 3 bases not matched to a gene. The CDR3 runs to 16 residues.

This clone was found once. This chain connects TRBV29-1 to TRBJ1-2; unclear D gene. Between the trimmed V and J ends, which lost 4 bases and 8 bases, there was a span of 11 bases. From germline, CDR1 is SQVTM and CDR2 ANQGSEA. This CDR3 has 11 residues. DNA of the CDR3: TGCAGCGTTGGGGGAGTTGAGGGCTACACCTTC. Protein: CSVGGVEGYTF.

In its sample, this clone was seen once. The CDR3 bases are TGTGCCAGTAGTATAAGGAGCGGGGCGTTTTCTAGCACAGATACGCAGTATTTT. This gives the protein CASSIRSGAFSSTDTQYF. V and J are TRBV19 and TRBJ2-3, with TRBD2 matching over 7 bases. Germline trimming cut 2 bases from V and 0 bases from J; bases unmatched to any gene: 11. CDR3 length equals 18 residues. Germline CDR1 and CDR2: LNHDA and SQIVND (reference sequence).

The chain carries TRBV5-1 and TRBJ2-5; D unclear. This CDR3 region has 13 residues. Germline loops: CDR1 SGHRS, CDR2 YFSETQ. Trimming cost V 1 base and J 1 base, with 5 bases left between them. CDR3 in amino acids: CASSLRSQETQYF. The CDR3 DNA sequence: TGCGCCAGCAGCTTGCGTTCCCAAGAGACCCAGTACTTC.

Concerning this clone: It is unclear where the CDR3 begins or ends on the DNA, so no DNA is shown, and the CDR3 is as TCRdb lists it. The chain carries TRBV11-2 and TRBJ2-3; the table's D call, TRBD1, has no DNA check behind it. Germline CDR1 is SGHAT and CDR2 is FQNNGV. The CDR3 length equals 15 residues, ends included. CDR3 sequence reads: CASRFQTTTPIRSIF.

The chain carries TRBV6-4 and TRBJ2-2; a weak D match, TRBD2 (6 bases). Trimming took off 5 bases at V and 1 base at J, with 20 bases between the two ends. The germline CDR1 and CDR2 sequences are MRHNA and SNTAGT. This CDR3 has 18 residues. CDR3 DNA: TGTGCCAGCAGTCCAAACGGGGGATCAGAAATGAACACCGGGGAGCTGTTTTTT. The encoded protein is CASSPNGGSEMNTGELFF.

The rearrangement uses TRBV5-1 and TRBJ2-2; TRBD2 matches 14 bases. With 5 bases clipped from V and 1 base from J, the junction kept 7 bases outside the gene matches. CDR1 is SGHRS and CDR2 is YFSETQ in the germline V gene. The CDR3 extends over 18 amino acids. The CDR3: CASRRGTSGGENTGELFF. CDR3 sequence (DNA): TGCGCCAGCAGACGTGGGACTAGCGGGGGAGAGAACACCGGGGAGCTGTTTTTT.

The chain carries TRBV14 and TRBJ2-1; no reliable D call. This CDR3 is 11 amino acids long. The V gene lost 1 base and the J gene lost 8 bases, with 3 bases spanning the gap. Germline V lookup: CDR1 SGHDN, CDR2 FVKESK. The CDR3 sequence: CASSQVYEQFF. The CDR3 nucleotides read TGTGCCAGCAGCCAAGTATATGAGCAGTTCTTC.

The chain combines TRBV7-2 with TRBJ2-1; a possible D gene is TRBD1 (5 bases). Germline V gives CDR1 SGHTA, CDR2 FQGNSA. This CDR3 region has 16 residues. V was shortened by 1 base and J by 3 bases, with 13 bases between the two germline ends. The CDR3 region has the DNA TGTGCCAGCAGCTTAGGGGCTCAGGGCCGCTACAATGAGCAGTTCTTC. It specifies CASSLGAQGRYNEQFF.

The gene calls are TRBV3-1 (or the pseudogene TRBV3-2) and TRBJ1-5; D might be TRBD1 (6 bases). Per the germline V gene, CDR1 is LGHDT and CDR2 is YNNKEL (reference sequence). The CDR3 has 14 residues. V was cut by 4 bases and J by 10 bases, with 17 bases left in between. CDR3 region: CASSLYQGSEPQHF. CDR3 DNA sequence: TGTGCCAGCAGCCTCTACCAGGGGTCGGAACCCCAGCATTTT.

This sequence joins TRBV6-1 and TRBJ1-6, with unresolved D. V was clipped by 3 bases and J by 10 bases, with 10 bases between them. The CDR3 has 13 residues. Germline values: CDR1 MNHNS, CDR2 SASEGT. The CDR3 DNA reads as TGTGCCAGCAGTGATGAGCGGTTATCACCCCTCCACTTT. Protein sequence: CASSDERLSPLHF.

This clone appeared a single time. This sequence joins TRBV5-8 and TRBJ2-2; no reliable D call. The CDR3 runs 15 residues. CDR1 is SGHTS, CDR2 YDEGEE, per germline. The germline V and J ends were trimmed by 0 bases and 4 bases, with 10 bases remaining between them. CDR3 sequence reads: CASSLAQASTGELFF. The DNA of the CDR3 is TGTGCCAGCAGCTTGGCCCAGGCTTCCACCGGGGAGCTGTTTTTT.

The chain employs TRBV7-8 and TRBJ2-1; D perhaps matches TRBD1 (6 bases). Trimming shortened V by 4 bases and J by 6 bases, and 13 bases separated the two germline ends. Germline V gene data show CDR1 as SGHVS and CDR2 as FQNEAQ. The CDR3 consists of 14 residues. Here the CDR3 DNA reads TGTGCCAGCAGCTCCTCCCGACAGGTCAATGAGCAGTTCTTC. Amino acid sequence: CASSSSRQVNEQFF.